Listed here are 20 T cell receptor beta chains from one sample, sequenced in a study of human T cells and chemical hapten exposure. The time point here: patch test 1, 2 weeks after DPC sensitization. The sample's treatment: therapeutic diphenylcyclopropenone sensitization with weekly scalp DPC. MiXCR was run by TCRdb on the RACE reads, yielding one entry per CDR3 protein. Of a few hundred thousand distinct CDR3 sequences in the sample, roughly 4.8% are singletons; the top ten hold under 2.5%. The source was whole blood, collected in connection with sensitization to the hapten diphenylcyclopropenone (DPC). These receptors were collected from a woman in her 50s with alopecia areata. Some clones in this sample may be carry-over from other donors' samples.

This clonotype occurred many times. The chain has TRBV7-2 and TRBJ2-2; a weak D match, TRBD2 (5 bases). V dropped 2 bases and J dropped 6 bases, with 16 bases sitting between them. CDR3 length: 16 amino acids. In germline, CDR1 is SGHTA, CDR2 FQGNSA. The CDR3 nucleotides are TGTGCCAGCAGCTTACAATTAGGGCGCGGGCCCGGGGAGCTGTTTTTT. Translating gives CASSLQLGRGPGELFF.

The chain is built from TRBV7-6 and TRBJ2-1; no reliable D call. Trimming removed 1 base at V and 7 bases at J, with 8 bases between. Looked up from germline, CDR1 is SGHVS and CDR2 is FNYEAQ. The CDR3 extends over 13 amino acids. CDR3 region: CASSLDSVNEQFF. CDR3 bases: TGTGCCAGCAGCTTAGACAGCGTAAATGAGCAGTTCTTC.

This clonotype was found a few times. CDR3 nucleotides: TGTGCCAGCAGTTATAATACGGACAGCTCCTACGAGCAGTACTTC. Residues: CASSYNTDSSYEQYF. The genes are TRBV6-1 and TRBJ2-7, with D possibly being TRBD1 (6 bases). V was cut by 5 bases and J by 0 bases, with 14 bases left in between. Germline CDR1 is MNHNS and CDR2 is SASEGT. This CDR3 has 15 residues.

This clonotype has a count of ten or more. The chain carries TRBV5-6 and TRBJ1-5; maybe TRBD1 (5 bases). The germline V and J ends were trimmed by 0 bases and 3 bases, with 7 bases remaining between them. The CDR3 length is 14 residues. Per germline, CDR1 SGHDT and CDR2 YYEEEE. DNA for the CDR3: TGTGCCAGCAGCTTGGTTGGGACCAATCAGCCCCAGCATTTT. Protein sequence: CASSLVGTNQPQHF.

This clonotype was observed many times. V is TRBV7-2 and J is TRBJ2-1; D call uncertain. The germline V gene encodes CDR1 SGHTA and CDR2 FQGNSA. V was clipped by 2 bases and J by 8 bases, with 10 bases between them. The length of the CDR3 is 13 residues. The CDR3 DNA sequence: TGTGCCAGCAGCTTATCCGCTAAGGATGAGCAGTTCTTC. Its protein is CASSLSAKDEQFF.

This clonotype was recorded a few times. The genes are TRBV5-1 and TRBJ1-2; TRBD1 aligns across 8 bases. CDR1 and CDR2 (germline): SGHRS, YFSETQ. Germline trimming cut 5 bases from V and 4 bases from J; bases unmatched to any gene: 4. The length of the CDR3 is 13 residues. CDR3 in amino acids: CASSSDRGYGYTF. In DNA, the CDR3 is TGCGCCAGCAGTTCCGACAGGGGCTATGGCTACACCTTC.

With regard to this clonotype: The junction differs from germline at one of its ends, possibly a read error. The chain recombines TRBV6-2 or TRBV6-3 with TRBJ2-7; D is ambiguous. CDR1 is MNHEY and CDR2 is SVGEGT in the germline V gene. This CDR3 is 13 amino acids long. The CDR3 region has the DNA TGTGCCAGCTCCGACATTTATTCCTACGAGCCGTACTTC. Translating gives CASSDIYSYEPYF.

The table lists this clonotype with a few counts. The V and J genes are TRBV5-1 and TRBJ1-2; D is possibly TRBD1 (5 bases). The CDR3 is 13 residues long. Deletions cut 0 bases from V and 8 bases from J, with 11 bases between. Germline loops: CDR1 SGHRS, CDR2 YFSETQ. CDR3 in amino acids: CASSLEQAAGYTF. Here the CDR3 DNA reads TGCGCCAGCAGCTTGGAACAGGCTGCGGGCTACACCTTC. The whole variable domain, remainder taken from reference TRBV5-1 and TRBJ1-2, is KAGVTQTPRYLIKTRGQQVTLSCSPISGHRSVSWYQQTPGQGLQFLFEYFSETQRNKGNFPGRFSGRQFSNSRSEMNVSTLELGDSALYLCASSLEQAAGYTFGSGTRLTVV.

This clonotype was detected many times. The rearrangement joins TRBV20-1 to TRBJ1-4; D is ambiguous. The germline V gene has CDR1 DFQATT and CDR2 SNEGSKA (reference sequence). This CDR3 has 13 residues. V was clipped by 4 bases and J by 11 bases, with 17 bases between them. CDR3 bases: TGCAGTGCTACCCTCCCAGGAGGCGAGAAACTGTTTTTT. Translation gives CSATLPGGEKLFF.

This clonotype was recorded at least ten times. The genes are TRBV20-1 and TRBJ2-7; 9 bases match TRBD2. Germline V gives CDR1 DFQATT, CDR2 SNEGSKA (reference sequence). The CDR3 extends over 16 amino acids. CDR3 sequence: CRALPLLAGAWDEQYF. CDR3 in DNA: TGCAGGGCCCTTCCTCTCTTAGCGGGGGCTTGGGACGAGCAGTACTTC.

This clonotype was detected ten times or more. The chain recombines TRBV7-2 with TRBJ2-2; no clear D gene. The CDR3 is 15 amino acids. Per germline, CDR1 SGHTA and CDR2 FQGNSA. V lost 1 base and J lost 6, with 12 bases in between. DNA for the CDR3: TGTGCCAGCAGCTTAGGAATGACCCTCCCCGGGGAGCTGTTTTTT. Translated: CASSLGMTLPGELFF.

V usage is TRBV24-1 and J usage is TRBJ1-4; 8 nucleotides line up with TRBD1. The CDR3 length is 15 residues. CDR1 and CDR2 from the germline V gene are KGHDR and SFDVKD. Losses at the gene ends were 4 bases for V and 8 bases for J; bases not matched to a gene: 8. The CDR3 DNA reads as TGTGCCACCAGTGACGCAGGGGGCACGGGGGAAAAACTGTTTTTT. Its protein product is CATSDAGGTGEKLFF.

The V gene is TRBV27, the J gene TRBJ2-3; D gene unclear. Trimming shortened V by 5 bases and J by 0 bases, and 15 bases separated the two germline ends. The germline gives CDR1 MNHEY, CDR2 SMNVEV (reference sequence). This CDR3 contains 16 residues. The CDR3 sequence is CASSPQRAASTDTQYF. The CDR3 DNA is TGTGCCAGCAGTCCCCAAAGGGCTGCTAGCACAGATACGCAGTATTTT.

This sequence joins TRBV20-1 and TRBJ1-4; D unclear. Germline V gene lookup returns CDR1 DFQATT and CDR2 SNEGSKA (reference sequence). This CDR3 is built from 12 residues. V lost 4 bases to trimming and J lost 8 bases, with 11 bases between them. CDR3 loop: CSAKGPGEKLFF. In DNA, the CDR3 is TGCAGTGCTAAGGGCCCGGGGGAAAAACTGTTTTTT.

This rearrangement joins TRBV5-1 to TRBJ1-4, with D possibly TRBD1 on 6 matching bases. CDR1 is SGHRS, CDR2 YFSETQ, per germline. The CDR3 sequence is 14 residues long. The germline V and J ends were trimmed by 2 bases and 6 bases, with 11 bases remaining between them. CDR3 nucleotides: TGCGCCAGCAGCTTCCGACCAGGGGATGAAAAACTGTTTTTT. This codes for CASSFRPGDEKLFF.

This clonotype was counted between two and nine times. V and J are TRBV23-1 and TRBJ2-7; D may match TRBD1 or TRBD2 (5 bases each). TRBV23-1 is given ORF status, its function remaining uncertain. Trimming took off 0 bases at V and 2 bases at J, with 14 bases between the two ends. The CDR3 covers 16 residues. The CDR3 coding sequence is TGCGCCAGCAGTCAATCTTCAGGGACCCTTACCTACGAGCAGTACTTC. This codes for CASSQSSGTLTYEQYF.

This clonotype was found many times. The rearrangement uses TRBV15 and TRBJ2-1; D is perhaps TRBD1 (6 bases). V lost 4 bases and J lost 2, with 6 bases in between. The CDR3 contains 13 residues. Germline lookup yields CDR1 LNHNV and CDR2 YYDKDF (reference sequence). Here the CDR3 DNA reads TGTGCCACCAGCAAGGGGGCCTACAATGAGCAGTTCTTC. Translation gives CATSKGAYNEQFF.

This clonotype was recorded many times. V gene TRBV20-1 combines with J gene TRBJ1-5; D perhaps matches TRBD1 (5 bases). Germline assignment: CDR1 DFQATT and CDR2 SNEGSKA (reference sequence). Deletions cut 0 bases from V and 2 bases from J, with 11 bases between. CDR3 size: 15 residues. The CDR3 DNA follows: TGCAGTGCTAGAGAGGCAGGGCTTCGCAATCAGCCCCAGCATTTT. It is translated as CSAREAGLRNQPQHF.

This clonotype has at least ten counts. The gene calls are TRBV12-3 or TRBV12-4 and TRBJ1-2; D not certain. CDR3 size: 12 residues. V lost 5 bases to trimming and J lost 7 bases, with 11 bases between them. The CDR3 sequence: CASSPGSGGYTF. The DNA for the CDR3 is TGTGCCAGCAGTCCCGGATCGGGTGGCTACACCTTC.

V is TRBV30 and J is TRBJ1-5; no clear D. The V end was cut by 2 bases, the J end by 0 bases, with 8 bases between. Germline lookup yields CDR1 GTSNPN and CDR2 SVGIG (reference sequence). The CDR3 runs to 14 residues. As DNA, the CDR3 is TGTGCCTGGAGTTCAACGGATAGCAATCAGCCCCAGCATTTT. It encodes CAWSSTDSNQPQHF.